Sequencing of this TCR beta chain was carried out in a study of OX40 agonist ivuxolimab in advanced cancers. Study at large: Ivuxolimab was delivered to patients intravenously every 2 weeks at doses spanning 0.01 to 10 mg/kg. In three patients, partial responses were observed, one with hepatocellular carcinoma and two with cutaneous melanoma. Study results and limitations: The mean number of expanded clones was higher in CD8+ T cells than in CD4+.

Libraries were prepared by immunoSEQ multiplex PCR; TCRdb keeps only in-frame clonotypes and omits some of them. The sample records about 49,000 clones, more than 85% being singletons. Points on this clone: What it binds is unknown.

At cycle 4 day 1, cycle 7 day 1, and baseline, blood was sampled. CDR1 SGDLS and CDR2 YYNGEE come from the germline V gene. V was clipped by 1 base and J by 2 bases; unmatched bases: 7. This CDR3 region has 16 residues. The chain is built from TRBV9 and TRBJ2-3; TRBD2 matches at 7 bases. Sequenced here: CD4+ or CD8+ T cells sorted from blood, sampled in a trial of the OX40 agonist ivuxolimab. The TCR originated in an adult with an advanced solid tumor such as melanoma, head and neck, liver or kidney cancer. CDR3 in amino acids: CASSVSSGASTDTQYF. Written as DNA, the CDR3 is TGTGCCAGCAGCGTATCCAGCGGGGCATCCACAGATACGCAGTATTTT.